This T cell receptor (beta chain) emerged from a study of tumor-infiltrating lymphocytes in primary liver carcinoma. Study background: Read depth, roughly 3.5 to 7.5 million productive TCRbeta reads, did not differ significantly between tissues. Study-wide results and limits: Pairs of tumor regions overlapped more than tumor-adjacent and tumor-blood pairs did. Tumors had a significantly higher top-250-clone fraction than blood (p = 0.039). CD8+ and CD4+ repertoires went uncompared, the samples being bulk unsorted.

The CDR3 extends over 15 amino acids. The germline gives CDR1 SQVTM, CDR2 ANQGSEA. The authors took blood RNA from unsorted whole blood and also extracted germline DNA. A note on this clonotype: What it binds is unknown. One end of the junction varies from germline; a read error may be responsible.

TCR beta cDNA was prepared out of 500 ng total RNA by means of a constant-region primer. Sequencing libraries for TCR beta derived from three nested multiplex PCR rounds that used slightly modified ARM-PCR. Investigators reported that the first two PCR rounds, at 10 to 11 cycles each, used TRBV1-TRBV30 forward primers with a C-beta reverse primer. TCRdb re-analysed the multiplex PCR reads in MiXCR, keeping a single row per CDR3 protein. The profile shows fewer than 350,000 distinct CDR3 sequences, 65% of them singletons. J is TRBJ2-2 and V is TRBV29-1; TRBD2 might be the D (5 bases). The specimen was peripheral blood. This TCR was recovered from a man aged 35 to 55 with primary liver carcinoma and hepatitis B virus infection. Here the CDR3 reads CSVFDTILSTGEPFF. DNA for the CDR3: TGCAGCGTTTTCGACACTATTCTTAGCACCGGGGAGCCGTTTTTT.